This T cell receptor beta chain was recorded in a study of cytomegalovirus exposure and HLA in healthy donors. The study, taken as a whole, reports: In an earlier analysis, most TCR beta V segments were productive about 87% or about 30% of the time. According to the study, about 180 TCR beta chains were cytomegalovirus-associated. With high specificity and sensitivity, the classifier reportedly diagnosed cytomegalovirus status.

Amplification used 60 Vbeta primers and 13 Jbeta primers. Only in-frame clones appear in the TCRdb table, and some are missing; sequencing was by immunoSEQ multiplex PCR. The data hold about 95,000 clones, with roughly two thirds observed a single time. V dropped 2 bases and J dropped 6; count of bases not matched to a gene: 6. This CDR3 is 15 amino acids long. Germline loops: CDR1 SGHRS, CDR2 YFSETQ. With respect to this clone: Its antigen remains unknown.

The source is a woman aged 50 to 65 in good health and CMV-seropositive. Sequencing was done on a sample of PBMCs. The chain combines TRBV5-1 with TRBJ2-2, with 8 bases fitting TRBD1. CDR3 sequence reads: CASSFRTGFAGELFF. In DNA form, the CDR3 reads TGCGCCAGCAGCTTTCGGACAGGGTTCGCCGGGGAGCTGTTTTTT.